This entry features one TCR beta chain sequence. The antigen is not known. The data were taken from a study of Tregs in tolerant kidney transplant recipients. Study results and caveats: Expanding Tregs on activated donor B cells appeared to best identify donor-specific TCRbeta clones. Nucleotide sequences could not be compared across some patients' samples due to primer changes.

CD4+CD25+CD127- Tregs, CD4+CD25- non-Tregs, CD4 and CD8 cells were sorted. Regulatory T cells were sorted from thawed PBMCs rested overnight at 37°C with about 210 IU/ml IL-2. Data came from immunoSEQ multiplex PCR; TCRdb stores just in-frame clones and leaves some out. The sample shows around 78,000 clones, around 93% of them seen only once. The input for sequencing was Tregs from blood, taken before the transplant. The origin of this receptor is a human donor who received a combined kidney and bone marrow transplant.

CDR3 sequence: CASSPRDGPGNTIYF. The CDR3 region has the DNA TGTGCCAGCAGCCCCCGGGACGGCCCTGGAAACACCATATATTTT. This chain joins TRBV7-6 and TRBJ1-3, with TRBD1 as a possible D gene (5 bases). Germline V gene lookup returns CDR1 SGHVS and CDR2 FNYEAQ. V lost 5 bases and J lost 2, with 13 bases in between. The CDR3 runs 15 residues.